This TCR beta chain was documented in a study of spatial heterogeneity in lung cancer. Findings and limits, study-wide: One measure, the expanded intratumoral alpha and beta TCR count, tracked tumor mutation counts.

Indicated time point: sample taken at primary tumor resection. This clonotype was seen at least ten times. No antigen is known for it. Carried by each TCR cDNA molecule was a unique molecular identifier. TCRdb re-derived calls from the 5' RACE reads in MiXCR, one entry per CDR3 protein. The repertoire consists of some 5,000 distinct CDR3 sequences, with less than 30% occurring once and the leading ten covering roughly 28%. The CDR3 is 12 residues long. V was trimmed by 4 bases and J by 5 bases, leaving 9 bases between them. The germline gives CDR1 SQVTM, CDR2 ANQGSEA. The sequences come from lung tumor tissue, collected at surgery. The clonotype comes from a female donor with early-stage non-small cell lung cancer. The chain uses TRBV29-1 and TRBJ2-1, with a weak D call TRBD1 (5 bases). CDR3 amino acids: CSVGAGNNEQFF. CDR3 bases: TGCAGCGTTGGAGCAGGGAACAATGAGCAGTTCTTC.